This TCR beta chain was documented in a study of cytomegalovirus exposure and HLA in healthy donors (dated by TCRdb to between 2016 and 2019). Broadly, across the study: According to an earlier analysis of several hundred of the donors, some 170 million T cells yielded 90 million to 140 million unique TCR beta sequences and about 300 Gb of sequence data. Donor age, sex, ethnicity and CMV serostatus were compiled alongside the repertoire data. The study profiled the T cell repertoires of fewer than 850 subjects by immunosequencing and related them to cytomegalovirus serostatus. In the later analysis, no new phenotypic data were used to find candidate immune exposures; instead, reliance was placed on TCR beta sequences and their occurrence across donors. Among over 350 genotyped donors of the cohort, an average of about 240,000 unique TCR beta nucleotide sequences were sequenced per donor, around 18% of them non-productive. In a later genetic analysis, genome-wide SNP genotypes for 398 of the 666 donors were used, and that subset was treated as a discovery cohort. The study aimed to test whether signatures of past pathogen exposure could be identified by cataloging public T cell receptors. Both class I and class II loci were covered by HLA typing, at four-digit resolution. Of the roughly 400 genotyped donors, about 80% fell in the genetic ancestry cluster associated with self-reported Caucasian donors. Because of strong linkage in the cohort, roughly five DR-DQ haplotypes were treated as single units for association and clustering. A later analysis re-examined previously published TCR beta repertoires from hundreds of donors and added high-resolution HLA genotyping to investigate patterns of TCR occurrence. Typing coverage varied by locus: roughly 620-640 donors for A, B, C, DRB1 and DQB1; around 560 for DQA1; more than 600 for DPA1; approximately 490 for DPB1. To decide whether each TCR beta V gene segment behaved as functional or pseudogenic, an earlier analysis of some 570 of the donors relied on high-throughput TCR beta sequencing. The study combined high-throughput TCR immunosequencing, statistical association of individual TCRs with disease status, and machine learning to predict cytomegalovirus infection status. Along with the roughly 710-subject first cohort, a separate validation cohort of over 90 different subjects was used. Roughly 300 gigabases of sequencing data and 91 million or so unique TCR sequences made up an early release that covered several hundred HLA-typed donors. All discovery cohort repertoires had been generated on a single sequencing platform.

There are a few counts of this clone. The antigen this receptor binds is unknown. Base-call qualities are not available, and no considerably larger clone is one nucleotide away. The library was produced with the immunoSEQ multiplex PCR assay. For the multiplex PCR, a mixture combining 60 forward primers for TCR Vbeta segments and 13 reverse primers for TCR Jbeta segments was used. The CDR3 region of rearranged TCR beta genes was amplified from genomic DNA with a multiplex PCR assay. On the Illumina HiSeq System, the amplified TCR beta libraries were sequenced as 87-base-pair reads. The paper's data handling went like this. Across the 600 to 700 repertoires, a later analysis counted 60 million to 90 million unique TCR beta chains, some 11 million of which were shared by at least two donors. To remove PCR and sequencing errors, raw reads were error-corrected and collapsed into unique sequences using a nearest-neighbor algorithm that merged closely related sequences. CDR3 sequences were aligned to IMGT reference sequences to assign V, D and J gene segments. For a sequence to be retained, at least a six-nucleotide match to both a V gene segment and a J gene segment was required. Rearrangements were called productive when the CDR3 lacked stop codons and stayed in frame with V and J; all others were non-productive. Following IMGT convention, CDR3 was defined as the stretch from the second conserved V-encoded cysteine up to the conserved J-encoded phenylalanine. Sequences without an unambiguous match to a single V gene segment were excluded from the earlier analysis of several hundred of the donors. An earlier analysis of about 600 of the donors called V segments functional above 56.7% productive rearrangements and segregating when the between-donor standard deviation exceeded 5%. To diagnose cytomegalovirus status from the catalog of TCR beta chain sequences, a statistical classification framework was built. In a later analysis, V and J genes were assigned by comparing TCR nucleotide sequences against IMGT/GENE-DB human TR gene sequences. In a later analysis, CDR3 sequences and most-parsimonious VDJ recombination scenarios were assigned using the TCRdist pipeline. In a later analysis, every TCR beta chain was defined by the combination of its CDR3 amino acid sequence and its V-gene family, and reads without a unique V-gene family were dropped. In a later analysis, several hundred highly shared, low-generation-probability nucleotide sequences were removed to address suspected cross-contamination and a sequencing artifact. For each public chain, a later analysis derived a clonal expansion index from normalized ranks of inferred template counts within each repertoire. Generation probabilities in a later analysis came from a VDJ recombination model fitted to out-of-frame rearrangements, and those results were checked against IGoR. A later analysis scored TCR-TCR, TCR-HLA and TCR-CMV co-occurrence with hypergeometric tests, applying a repertoire-size bias correction to TCR pairs. False discovery rates were estimated in a later analysis by permuting HLA or CMV assignments 20 times. In a later analysis, co-occurring TCRs were grouped using DBSCAN, with TCRdist sequence similarity added in when clustering inside HLA-allele-positive subsets. For co-occurrence clustering, repertoires with fewer than 30,000 or more than 120,000 public chains were excluded, along with five repertoires with anomalous nucleotide sharing. TCRdb holds this immuneACCESS table with in-frame rearrangements only. Some clones are missing; in checked studies, unresolved V genes explain under half, and the rest has no known cause. Clonal size and the V and J genes are those of that table, whereas D and trimming came from the DNA. In all, the sample holds about 89,000 clones, and roughly 66% of those were seen once. The leading ten clones occupy around 2.3% of the sample.

The paper as a whole reports these results and caveats: In vitro tests confirmed that three of the cytomegalovirus-associated TCR beta chains recognize cytomegalovirus antigens. A further reported finding was that TCR beta sequences accurately predicted the HLA-A and HLA-B alleles for most subjects in the first cohort. Because the 87-base-pair reads could not distinguish some IMGT-functional V segments, including TRBV6-2 and TRBV6-3, those segments were excluded. An earlier analysis of approximately 590 of the donors showed that most TCR beta V segments appeared in productive rearrangements either about 87% or about 30% of the time, which broadly matched IMGT annotations. The study listed around 160 TCR beta chains as associated with cytomegalovirus. According to a later analysis, parvovirus B19, influenza, CMV and Epstein-Barr virus appeared linked to several top co-occurrence clusters. V-gene and J-gene trimming of TCR beta chains was associated with a missense DCLRE1C variant in a later genetic analysis, and the association was replicated in an independent cohort. Because counts were too low, some 17 rarely observed V segments, including chromosome 9 orphons, were left out of the earlier analysis of several hundred of the donors. This cohort had only TCR beta chains sequenced, and the lack of alpha or paired-chain data limited which features could be detected. Compared with the 666-donor mean, donors in an Asian-associated ancestry cluster had fewer N-insertions in productive TCRs, according to a later genetic analysis. Most TCR sequences were seen in very few donors, while some public TCRs were found in many individuals. The presence/absence analyses assumed that sequencing depth was roughly uniform across donors, and that assumption may not be true. A group of highly shared sequence variants was considered likely to be a technical artifact of the sequencing pipeline. Strong co-occurrence of HLA alleles, especially DR and DQ, made assigning TCR associations to individual alleles difficult. Immune exposure information for the cohort was limited to CMV serostatus. Cytomegalovirus status was reported to be diagnosed by the classifier with high specificity and sensitivity in both the original and validation cohorts. A later analysis found that HLA-associated TCR beta chains were more clonally expanded and had lower generation probabilities than equally common non-associated chains. The authors suggested that the approach could potentially be generalized to other disease states and immunological phenotypes. A later analysis associated about 16,000 TCR beta sequences with specific HLA alleles at a false discovery rate of 0.05. In a later analysis, most CMV-associated TCR beta chains were found to appear HLA-restricted, with HLA associations seemingly driven largely by CMV exposure. Because HLA typing was missing for some donors at each locus, association tests included only the typed subset. Correlated functional status among segregating V segments might reflect linkage disequilibrium, but an unknown experimental factor could not be ruled out. In a later analysis, TCR association rates were found to vary across HLA loci, with the most associated TCRs seen for DRB1 alleles and the fewest for HLA-C alleles.

The germline ends are 6 bases apart after V is trimmed by 0 bases and J by 5 bases. From its cysteine to its phenylalanine, the CDR3 spans 14 amino acids. CDR3 DNA only is kept here, 42 bases in frame from base 1. Via the germline V gene, CDR1 is SGDLS and CDR2 YYNGEE. The cohort comprised fewer than 700 healthy bone marrow donors. Cohort members were all nominally healthy when sampled, although unrecorded immune exposures were likely present. The donor was CMV seronegative and belonged to the group of around 400 seronegative cohort members. Every donor gave a peripheral blood sample, and the peripheral blood mononuclear cells from that sample were used for TCR beta sequencing. The Qiagen DNeasy Blood Extraction Kit was used to extract genomic DNA from the blood cell samples.

The V and J genes are TRBV9 and TRBJ1-6, with the D gene too uncertain to name. Sequencing was performed on PBMCs. This sequence was found in a man aged 25-45 years in good health and CMV-seronegative. Here is the DNA: TGTGCCAGCAGCGTAGGAGGAGATAATTCACCCCTCCACTTT. Its protein is CASSVGGDNSPLHF.